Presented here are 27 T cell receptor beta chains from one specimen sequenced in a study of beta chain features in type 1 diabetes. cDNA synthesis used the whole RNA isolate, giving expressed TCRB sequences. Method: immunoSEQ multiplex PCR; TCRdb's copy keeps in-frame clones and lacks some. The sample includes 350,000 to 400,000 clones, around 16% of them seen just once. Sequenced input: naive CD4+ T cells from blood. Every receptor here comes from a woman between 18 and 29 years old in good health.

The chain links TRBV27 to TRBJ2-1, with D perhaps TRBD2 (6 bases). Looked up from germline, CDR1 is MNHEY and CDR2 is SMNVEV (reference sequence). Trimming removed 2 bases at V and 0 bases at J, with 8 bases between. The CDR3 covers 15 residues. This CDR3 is CASSLTGDSYNEQFF. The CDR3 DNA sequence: TGTGCCAGCAGTTTAACGGGAGACTCCTACAATGAGCAGTTCTTC.

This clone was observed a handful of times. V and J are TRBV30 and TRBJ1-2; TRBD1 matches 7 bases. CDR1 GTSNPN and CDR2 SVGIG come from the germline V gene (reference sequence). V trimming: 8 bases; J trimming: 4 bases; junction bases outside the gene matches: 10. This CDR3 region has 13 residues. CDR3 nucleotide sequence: TGTGCCGGAAAGAAGACAGGGACCTATGGCTACACCTTC. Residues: CAGKKTGTYGYTF. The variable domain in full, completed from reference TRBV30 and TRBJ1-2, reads SQTIHQWPATLVQPVGSPLSLECTVEGTSNPNLYWYRQAAGRGLQLLFYSVGIGQISSEVPQNLSASRPQDRQFILSSKKLLLSDSGFYLCAGKKTGTYGYTFGSGTRLTVV.

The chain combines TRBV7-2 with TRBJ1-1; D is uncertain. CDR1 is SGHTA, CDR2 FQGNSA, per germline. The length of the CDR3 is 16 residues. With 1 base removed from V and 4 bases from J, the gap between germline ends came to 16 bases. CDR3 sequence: CASSLGGLGEGTEAFF. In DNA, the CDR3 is TGTGCCAGCAGCTTAGGGGGTCTGGGAGAGGGCACTGAAGCTTTCTTT.

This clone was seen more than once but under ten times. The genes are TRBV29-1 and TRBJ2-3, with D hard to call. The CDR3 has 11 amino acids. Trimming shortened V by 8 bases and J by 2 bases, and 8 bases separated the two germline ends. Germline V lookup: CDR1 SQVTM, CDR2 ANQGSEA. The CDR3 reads CSTTPTDTQYF. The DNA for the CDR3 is TGCAGCACCACACCCACAGATACGCAGTATTTT.

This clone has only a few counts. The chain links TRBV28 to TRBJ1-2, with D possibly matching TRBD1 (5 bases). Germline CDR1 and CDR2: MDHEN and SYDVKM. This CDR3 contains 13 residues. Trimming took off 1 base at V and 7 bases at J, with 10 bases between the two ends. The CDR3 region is CASSLYRRVGYTF. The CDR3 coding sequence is TGTGCCAGCAGTTTATACAGGAGGGTTGGCTACACCTTC.

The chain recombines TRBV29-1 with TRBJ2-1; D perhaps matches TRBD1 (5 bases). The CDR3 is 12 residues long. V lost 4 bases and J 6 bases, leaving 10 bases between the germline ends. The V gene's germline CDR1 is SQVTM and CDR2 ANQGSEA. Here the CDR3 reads CSVGVGPNEQFF. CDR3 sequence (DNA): TGCAGCGTTGGGGTGGGGCCCAATGAGCAGTTCTTC.

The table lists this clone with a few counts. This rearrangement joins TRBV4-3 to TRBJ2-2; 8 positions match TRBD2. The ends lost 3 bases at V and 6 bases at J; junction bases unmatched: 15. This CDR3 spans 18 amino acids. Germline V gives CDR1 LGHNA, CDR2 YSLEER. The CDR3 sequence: CASSHDPLGAGVPGELFF. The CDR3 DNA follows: TGCGCCAGCAGCCATGACCCCCTAGGAGCGGGAGTTCCCGGGGAGCTGTTTTTT.

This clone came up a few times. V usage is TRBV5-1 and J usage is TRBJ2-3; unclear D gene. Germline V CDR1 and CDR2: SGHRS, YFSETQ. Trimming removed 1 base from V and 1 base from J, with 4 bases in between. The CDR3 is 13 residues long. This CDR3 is CASSLPGTDTQYF. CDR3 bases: TGCGCCAGCAGCTTGCCCGGCACAGATACGCAGTATTTT.

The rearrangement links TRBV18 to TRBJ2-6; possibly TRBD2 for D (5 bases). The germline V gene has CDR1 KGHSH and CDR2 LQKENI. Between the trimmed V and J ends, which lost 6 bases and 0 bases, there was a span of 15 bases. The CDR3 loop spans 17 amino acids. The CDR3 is CASSLSPGSSGANVLTF. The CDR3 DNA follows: TGTGCCAGCTCCCTAAGCCCGGGGAGCTCTGGGGCCAACGTCCTGACTTTC. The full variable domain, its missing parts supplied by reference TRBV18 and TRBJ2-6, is NAGVMQNPRHLVRRRGQEARLRCSPMKGHSHVYWYRQLPEEGLKFMVYLQKENIIDESGMPKERFSAEFPKEGPSILRIQQVVRGDSAAYFCASSLSPGSSGANVLTFGAGSRLTVL.

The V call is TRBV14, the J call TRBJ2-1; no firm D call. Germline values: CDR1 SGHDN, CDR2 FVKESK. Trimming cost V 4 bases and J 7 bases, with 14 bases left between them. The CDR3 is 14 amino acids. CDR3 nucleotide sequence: TGTGCCAGCAGCCGCCTAGTCGAAGATAATGAGCAGTTCTTC. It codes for CASSRLVEDNEQFF. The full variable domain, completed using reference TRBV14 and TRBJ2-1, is EAGVTQFPSHSVIEKGQTVTLRCDPISGHDNLYWYRRVMGKEIKFLLHFVKESKQDESGMPNNRFLAERTGGTYSTLKVQPAELEDSGVYFCASSRLVEDNEQFFGPGTRLTVL.

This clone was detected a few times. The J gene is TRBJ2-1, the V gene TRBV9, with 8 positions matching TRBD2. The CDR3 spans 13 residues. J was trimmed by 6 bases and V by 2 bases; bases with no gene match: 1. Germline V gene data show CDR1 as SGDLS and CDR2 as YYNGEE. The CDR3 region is CASSVGLANEQFF. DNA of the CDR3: TGTGCCAGCAGCGTCGGACTAGCCAATGAGCAGTTCTTC.

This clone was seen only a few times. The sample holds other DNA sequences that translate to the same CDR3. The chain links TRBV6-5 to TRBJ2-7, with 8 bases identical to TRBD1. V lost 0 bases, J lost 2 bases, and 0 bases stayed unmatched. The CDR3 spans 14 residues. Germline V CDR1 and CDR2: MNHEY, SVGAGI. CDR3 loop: CASSYSTGAYEQYF. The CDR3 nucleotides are TGTGCCAGCAGTTACTCGACAGGGGCCTACGAGCAGTACTTC.

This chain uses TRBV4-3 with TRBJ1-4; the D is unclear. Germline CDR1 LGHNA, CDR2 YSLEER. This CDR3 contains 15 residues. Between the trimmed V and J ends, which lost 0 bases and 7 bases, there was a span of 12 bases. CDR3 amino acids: CASSQESLDPEKLFF. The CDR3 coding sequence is TGCGCCAGCAGCCAAGAAAGTCTAGACCCTGAAAAACTGTTTTTT.

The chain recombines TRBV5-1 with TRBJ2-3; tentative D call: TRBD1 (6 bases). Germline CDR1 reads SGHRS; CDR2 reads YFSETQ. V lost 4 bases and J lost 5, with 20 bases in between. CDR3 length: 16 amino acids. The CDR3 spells CASSRDRPEPEDTQYF. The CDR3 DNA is TGCGCCAGCAGCCGAGACAGGCCAGAACCCGAAGATACGCAGTATTTT.

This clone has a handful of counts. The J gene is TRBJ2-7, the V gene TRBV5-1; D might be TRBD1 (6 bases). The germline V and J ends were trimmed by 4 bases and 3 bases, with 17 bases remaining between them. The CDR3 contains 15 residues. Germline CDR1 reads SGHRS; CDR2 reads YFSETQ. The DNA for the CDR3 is TGCGCCAGCAGCACCTCCTCAGGGGTGAACTACGAGCAGTACTTC. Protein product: CASSTSSGVNYEQYF. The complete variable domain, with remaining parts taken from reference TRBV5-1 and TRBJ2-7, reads KAGVTQTPRYLIKTRGQQVTLSCSPISGHRSVSWYQQTPGQGLQFLFEYFSETQRNKGNFPGRFSGRQFSNSRSEMNVSTLELGDSALYLCASSTSSGVNYEQYFGPGTRLTVT.

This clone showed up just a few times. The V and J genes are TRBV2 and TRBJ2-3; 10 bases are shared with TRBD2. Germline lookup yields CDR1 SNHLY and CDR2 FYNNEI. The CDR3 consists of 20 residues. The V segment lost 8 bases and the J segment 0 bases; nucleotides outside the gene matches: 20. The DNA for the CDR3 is TGTGCCAGCTGGCGGGCGGCTAGCGGGAGCGGCTGGTCTAGCACAGATACGCAGTATTTT. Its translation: CASWRAASGSGWSSTDTQYF.

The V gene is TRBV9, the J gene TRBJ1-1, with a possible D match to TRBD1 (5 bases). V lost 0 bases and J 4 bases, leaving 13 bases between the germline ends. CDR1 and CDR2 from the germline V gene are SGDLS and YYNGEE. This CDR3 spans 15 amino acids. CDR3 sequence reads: CASSVVNRGTTEAFF. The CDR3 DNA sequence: TGTGCCAGCAGCGTAGTAAATCGGGGGACCACTGAAGCTTTCTTT.

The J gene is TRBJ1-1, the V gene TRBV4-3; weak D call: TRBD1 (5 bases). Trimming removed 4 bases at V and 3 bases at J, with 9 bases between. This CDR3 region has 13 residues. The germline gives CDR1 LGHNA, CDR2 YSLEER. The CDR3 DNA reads TGCGCCAGCAGCCTCGACAGTTACACTGAAGCTTTCTTT. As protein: CASSLDSYTEAFF.

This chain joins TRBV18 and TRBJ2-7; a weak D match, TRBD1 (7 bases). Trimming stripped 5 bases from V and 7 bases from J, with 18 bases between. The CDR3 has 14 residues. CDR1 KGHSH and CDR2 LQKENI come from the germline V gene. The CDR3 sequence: CASSSQGGPGEQYF. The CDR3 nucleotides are TGTGCCAGCTCATCCCAGGGGGGCCCAGGGGAGCAGTACTTC. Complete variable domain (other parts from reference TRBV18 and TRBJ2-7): NAGVMQNPRHLVRRRGQEARLRCSPMKGHSHVYWYRQLPEEGLKFMVYLQKENIIDESGMPKERFSAEFPKEGPSILRIQQVVRGDSAAYFCASSSQGGPGEQYFGPGTRLTVT.

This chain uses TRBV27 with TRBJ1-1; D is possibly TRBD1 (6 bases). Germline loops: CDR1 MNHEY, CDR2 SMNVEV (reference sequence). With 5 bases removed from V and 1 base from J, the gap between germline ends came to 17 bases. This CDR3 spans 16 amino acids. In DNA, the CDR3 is TGTGCCAGCAGTCCCCGCGTGACAGGCCGGAACACTGAAGCTTTCTTT. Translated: CASSPRVTGRNTEAFF.

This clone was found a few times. The CDR3 coding sequence is TGTGCCTGGAGTGTACTAGCGGGATACAATGAGCAGTTCTTC. Its protein is CAWSVLAGYNEQFF. The gene calls are TRBV30 and TRBJ2-1; 10 bases are shared with TRBD2. Germline CDR1 reads GTSNPN; CDR2 reads SVGIG (reference sequence). Losses at the gene ends were 0 bases for V and 4 bases for J; bases not matched to a gene: 0. The CDR3 runs to 14 residues. The full variable domain, its missing parts supplied by reference TRBV30 and TRBJ2-1, is SQTIHQWPATLVQPVGSPLSLECTVEGTSNPNLYWYRQAAGRGLQLLFYSVGIGQISSEVPQNLSASRPQDRQFILSSKKLLLSDSGFYLCAWSVLAGYNEQFFGPGTRLTVL.

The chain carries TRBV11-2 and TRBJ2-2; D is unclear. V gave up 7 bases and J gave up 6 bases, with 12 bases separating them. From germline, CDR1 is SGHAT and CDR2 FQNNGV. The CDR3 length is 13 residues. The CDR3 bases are TGTGCCAGCACCGCGAGATCGGCCGGGGAGCTGTTTTTT. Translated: CASTARSAGELFF. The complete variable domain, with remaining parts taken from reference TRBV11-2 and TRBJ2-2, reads EAGVAQSPRYKIIEKRQSVAFWCNPISGHATLYWYQQILGQGPKLLIQFQNNGVVDDSQLPKDRFSAERLKGVDSTLKIQPAKLEDSAVYLCASTARSAGELFFGEGSRLTVL.

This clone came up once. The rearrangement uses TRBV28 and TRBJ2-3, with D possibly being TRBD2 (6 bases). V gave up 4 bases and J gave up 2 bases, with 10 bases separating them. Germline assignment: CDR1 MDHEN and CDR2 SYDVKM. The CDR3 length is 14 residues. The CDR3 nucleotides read TGTGCCAGCAGTTCCGGGGGAAACACAGATACGCAGTATTTT. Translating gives CASSSGGNTDTQYF.

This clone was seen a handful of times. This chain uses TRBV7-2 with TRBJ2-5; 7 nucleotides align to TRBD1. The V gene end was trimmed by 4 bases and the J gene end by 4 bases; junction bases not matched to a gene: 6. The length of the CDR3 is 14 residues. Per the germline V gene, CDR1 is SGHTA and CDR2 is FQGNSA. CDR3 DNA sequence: TGTGCCAGCAGCTCACGACAGGGTGGAGAGACCCAGTACTTC. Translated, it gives CASSSRQGGETQYF. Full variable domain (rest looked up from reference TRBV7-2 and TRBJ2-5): GAGVSQSPSNKVTEKGKDVELRCDPISGHTALYWYRQSLGQGLEFLIYFQGNSAPDKSGLPSDRFSAERTGGSVSTLTIQRTQQEDSAVYLCASSSRQGGETQYFGPGTRLLVL.

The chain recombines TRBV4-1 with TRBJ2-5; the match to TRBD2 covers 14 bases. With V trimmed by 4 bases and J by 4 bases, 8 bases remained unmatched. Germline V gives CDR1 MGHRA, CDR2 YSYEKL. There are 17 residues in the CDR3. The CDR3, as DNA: TGCGCCAGCAGCCCGGTGACTAGCGGGAGGGCCGGAGAGACCCAGTACTTC. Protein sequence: CASSPVTSGRAGETQYF.

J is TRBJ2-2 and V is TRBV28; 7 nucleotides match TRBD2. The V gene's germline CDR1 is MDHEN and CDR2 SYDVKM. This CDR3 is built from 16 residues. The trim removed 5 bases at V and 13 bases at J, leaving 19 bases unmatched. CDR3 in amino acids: CASSARAGLAVSRLFF. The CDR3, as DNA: TGTGCCAGCAGTGCCCGGGCGGGGCTAGCGGTCTCTCGGCTGTTTTTT. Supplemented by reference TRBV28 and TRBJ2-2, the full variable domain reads DVKVTQSSRYLVKRTGEKVFLECVQDMDHENMFWYRQDPGLGLRLIYFSYDVKMKEKGDIPEGYSVSREKKERFSLILESASTNQTSMYLCASSARAGLAVSRLFFGEGSRLTVL.

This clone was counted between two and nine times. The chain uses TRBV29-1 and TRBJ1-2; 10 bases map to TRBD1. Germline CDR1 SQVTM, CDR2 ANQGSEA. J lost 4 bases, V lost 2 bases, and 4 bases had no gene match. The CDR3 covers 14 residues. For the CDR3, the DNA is TGCAGCGTTGAACTGGACAGGGGGAGCTATGGCTACACCTTC. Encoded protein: CSVELDRGSYGYTF. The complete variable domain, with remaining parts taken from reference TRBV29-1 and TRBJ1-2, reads SAVISQKPSRDICQRGTSLTIQCQVDSQVTMMFWYRQQPGQSLTLIATANQGSEATYESGFVIDKFPISRPNLTFSTLTVSNMSPEDSSIYLCSVELDRGSYGYTFGSGTRLTVV.